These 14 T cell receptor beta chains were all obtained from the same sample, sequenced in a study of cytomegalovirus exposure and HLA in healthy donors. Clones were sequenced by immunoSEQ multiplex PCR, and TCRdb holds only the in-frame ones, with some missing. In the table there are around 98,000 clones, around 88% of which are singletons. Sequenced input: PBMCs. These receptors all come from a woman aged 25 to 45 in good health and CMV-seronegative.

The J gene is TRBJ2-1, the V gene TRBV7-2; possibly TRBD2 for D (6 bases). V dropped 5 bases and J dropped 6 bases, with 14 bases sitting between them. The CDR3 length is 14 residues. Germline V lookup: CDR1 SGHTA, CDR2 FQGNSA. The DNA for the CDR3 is TGTGCCAGCAGCGCCCGACTAGTCCTCAATGAGCAGTTCTTC. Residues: CASSARLVLNEQFF.

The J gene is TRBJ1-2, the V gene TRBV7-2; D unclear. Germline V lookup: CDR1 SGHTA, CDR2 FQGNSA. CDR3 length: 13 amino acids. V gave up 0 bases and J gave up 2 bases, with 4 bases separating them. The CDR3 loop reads CASSLAPNYGYTF. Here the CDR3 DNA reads TGTGCCAGCAGCTTAGCCCCAAACTATGGCTACACCTTC.

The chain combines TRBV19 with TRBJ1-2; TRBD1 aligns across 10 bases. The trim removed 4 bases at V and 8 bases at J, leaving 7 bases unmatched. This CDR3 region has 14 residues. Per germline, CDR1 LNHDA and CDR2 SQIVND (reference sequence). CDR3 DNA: TGTGCCAGTAGTACGGGACAGGGGACGGTAGGCTACACCTTC. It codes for CASSTGQGTVGYTF. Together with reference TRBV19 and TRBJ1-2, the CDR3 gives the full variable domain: DGGITQSPKYLFRKEGQNVTLSCEQNLNHDAMYWYRQDPGQGLRLIYYSQIVNDFQKGDIAEGYSVSREKKESFPLTVTSAQKNPTAFYLCASSTGQGTVGYTFGSGTRLTVV.

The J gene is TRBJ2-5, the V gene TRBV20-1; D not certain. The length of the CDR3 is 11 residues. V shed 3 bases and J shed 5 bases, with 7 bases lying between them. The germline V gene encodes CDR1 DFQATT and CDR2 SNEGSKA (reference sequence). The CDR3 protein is CSASMGETQYF. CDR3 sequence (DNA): TGCAGTGCTAGTATGGGCGAGACCCAGTACTTC.

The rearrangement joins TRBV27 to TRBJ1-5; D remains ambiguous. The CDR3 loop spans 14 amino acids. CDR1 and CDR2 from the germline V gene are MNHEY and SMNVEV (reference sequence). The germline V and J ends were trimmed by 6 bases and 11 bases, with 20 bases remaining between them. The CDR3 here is CASRPTGRISAQHF. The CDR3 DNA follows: TGTGCCAGCAGACCAACCGGTCGAATTTCGGCCCAGCATTTT.

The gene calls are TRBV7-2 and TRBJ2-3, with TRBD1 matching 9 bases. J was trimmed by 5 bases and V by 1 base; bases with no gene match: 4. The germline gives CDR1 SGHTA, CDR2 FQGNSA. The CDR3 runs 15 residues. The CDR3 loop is CASSLGDRVGDTQYF. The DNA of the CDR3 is TGTGCCAGCAGCTTAGGGGACAGGGTTGGAGATACGCAGTATTTT.

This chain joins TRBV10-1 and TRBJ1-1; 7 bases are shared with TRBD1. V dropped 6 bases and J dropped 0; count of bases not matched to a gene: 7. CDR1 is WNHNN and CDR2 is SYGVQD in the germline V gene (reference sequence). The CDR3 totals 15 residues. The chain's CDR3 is CASSPGQYMNTEAFF. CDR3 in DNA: TGCGCCAGCAGCCCGGGACAGTACATGAACACTGAAGCTTTCTTT.

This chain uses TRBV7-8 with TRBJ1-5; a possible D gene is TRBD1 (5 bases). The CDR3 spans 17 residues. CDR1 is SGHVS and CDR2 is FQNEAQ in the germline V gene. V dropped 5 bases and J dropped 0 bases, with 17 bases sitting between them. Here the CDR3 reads CASSNGRRGGSNQPQHF. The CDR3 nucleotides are TGTGCCAGCAGCAATGGTCGGAGGGGAGGTAGCAATCAGCCCCAGCATTTT.

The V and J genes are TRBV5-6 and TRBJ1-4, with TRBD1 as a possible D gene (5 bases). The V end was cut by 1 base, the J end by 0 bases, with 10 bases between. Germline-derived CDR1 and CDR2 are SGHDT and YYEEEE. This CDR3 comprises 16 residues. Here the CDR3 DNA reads TGTGCCAGCAGCTTGTTACCAGGGTCAACTAATGAAAAACTGTTTTTT. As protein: CASSLLPGSTNEKLFF.

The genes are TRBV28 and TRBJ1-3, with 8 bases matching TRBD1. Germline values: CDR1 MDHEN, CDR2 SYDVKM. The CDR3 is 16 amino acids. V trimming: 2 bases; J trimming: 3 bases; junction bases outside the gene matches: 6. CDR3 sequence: CASSLNPDRVGNTIYF. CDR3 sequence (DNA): TGTGCCAGCAGTTTAAACCCGGACAGGGTTGGAAACACCATATATTTT.

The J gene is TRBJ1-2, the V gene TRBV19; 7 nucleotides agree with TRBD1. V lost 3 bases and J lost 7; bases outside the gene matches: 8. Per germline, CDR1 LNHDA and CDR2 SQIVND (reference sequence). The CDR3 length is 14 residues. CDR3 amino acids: CASSIQGGGFGYTF. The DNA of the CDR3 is TGTGCCAGTAGTATTCAGGGGGGCGGCTTTGGCTACACCTTC. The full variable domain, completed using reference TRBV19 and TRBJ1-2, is DGGITQSPKYLFRKEGQNVTLSCEQNLNHDAMYWYRQDPGQGLRLIYYSQIVNDFQKGDIAEGYSVSREKKESFPLTVTSAQKNPTAFYLCASSIQGGGFGYTFGSGTRLTVV.

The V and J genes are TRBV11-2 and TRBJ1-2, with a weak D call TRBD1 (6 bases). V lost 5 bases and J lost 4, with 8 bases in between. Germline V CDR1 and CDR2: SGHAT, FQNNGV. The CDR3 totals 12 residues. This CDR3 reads CASSATGYGYTF. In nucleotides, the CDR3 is TGTGCCAGCAGCGCGACAGGCTATGGCTACACCTTC.

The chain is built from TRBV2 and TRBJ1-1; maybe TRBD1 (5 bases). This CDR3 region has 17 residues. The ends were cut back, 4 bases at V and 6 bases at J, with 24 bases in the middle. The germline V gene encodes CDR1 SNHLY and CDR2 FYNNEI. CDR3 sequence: CASSGGSGIRSASEAFF. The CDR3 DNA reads TGTGCCAGCAGTGGAGGATCAGGGATCCGCAGTGCGTCTGAAGCTTTCTTT.

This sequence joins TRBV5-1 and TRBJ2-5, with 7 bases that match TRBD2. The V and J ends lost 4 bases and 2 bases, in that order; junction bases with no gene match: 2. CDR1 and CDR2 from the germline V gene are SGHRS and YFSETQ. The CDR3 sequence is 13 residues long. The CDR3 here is CASSRGGQETQYF. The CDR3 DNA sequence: TGCGCCAGCAGCCGGGGAGGGCAAGAGACCCAGTACTTC.